This T cell receptor (beta chain) was profiled in a study of post-analysis software for immune sequencing data. Across the study: Patients with relapsing-remitting, secondary progressive and progressive-relapsing multiple sclerosis courses were all represented.

Germline V CDR1 and CDR2: SGHTA, FQGNSA. With V trimmed by 3 bases and J by 4 bases, 5 bases remained unmatched. This CDR3 has 14 residues. TCR beta cDNA libraries included unique molecular identifiers. About half a million cDNA molecules were recovered from an input of 1 to 10 million T cells. A single record per CDR3 protein comes from TCRdb applying MiXCR to the PCR reads. The sample has almost 700,000 distinct CDR3 sequences, 55% to 60% seen once. Study-level points and caveats: Controls showed lower frequencies than patients for roughly 5 TRBV segments, and TRBV5-6, TRBV5-1 and TRBV20-1 were among these. Normalized Chao1 diversity in multiple sclerosis patients fell significantly below that of controls. Same-batch samples co-clustered strongly by F measure.

Comment on this clonotype: The antigen remains undetermined.

Sequenced input: blood. This TCR came from a girl aged 2 to 9 with multiple sclerosis. The V call is TRBV7-2, the J call TRBJ1-1, with 7 positions matching TRBD1. For the CDR3, the DNA is TGTGCCAGCAGCTTCCAAGACAGGGCCACTGAAGCTTTCTTT. Amino acids: CASSFQDRATEAFF.